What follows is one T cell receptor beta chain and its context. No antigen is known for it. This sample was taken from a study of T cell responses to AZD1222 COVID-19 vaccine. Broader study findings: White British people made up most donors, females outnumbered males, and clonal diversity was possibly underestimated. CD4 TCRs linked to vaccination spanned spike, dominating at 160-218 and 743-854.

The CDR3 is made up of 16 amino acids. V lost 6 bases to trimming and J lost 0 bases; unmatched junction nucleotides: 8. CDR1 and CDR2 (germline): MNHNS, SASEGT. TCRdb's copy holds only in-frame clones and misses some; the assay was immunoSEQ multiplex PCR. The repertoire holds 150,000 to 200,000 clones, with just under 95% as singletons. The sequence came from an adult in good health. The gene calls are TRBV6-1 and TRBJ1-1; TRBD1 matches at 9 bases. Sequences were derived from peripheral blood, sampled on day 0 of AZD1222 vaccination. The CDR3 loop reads CASRELQGALNTEAFF. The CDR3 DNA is TGTGCCAGCAGAGAACTACAGGGGGCCTTGAACACTGAAGCTTTCTTT.